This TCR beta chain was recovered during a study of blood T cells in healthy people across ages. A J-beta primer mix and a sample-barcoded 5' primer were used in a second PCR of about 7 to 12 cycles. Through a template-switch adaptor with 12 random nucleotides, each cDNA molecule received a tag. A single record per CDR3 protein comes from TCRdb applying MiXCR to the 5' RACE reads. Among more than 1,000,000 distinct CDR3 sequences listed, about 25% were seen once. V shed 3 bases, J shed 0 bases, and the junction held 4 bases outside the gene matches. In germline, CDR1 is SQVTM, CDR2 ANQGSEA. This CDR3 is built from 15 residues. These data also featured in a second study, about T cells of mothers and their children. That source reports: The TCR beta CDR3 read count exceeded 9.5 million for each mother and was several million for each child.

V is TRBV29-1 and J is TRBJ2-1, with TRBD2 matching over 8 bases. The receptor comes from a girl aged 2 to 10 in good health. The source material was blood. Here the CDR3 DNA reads TGCAGCGTTGAGGTAGCGGGATCCTCCTACAATGAGCAGTTCTTC. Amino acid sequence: CSVEVAGSSYNEQFF.